This T cell receptor beta chain appears in the sequencing data of a study of tumor-infiltrating lymphocytes in primary liver carcinoma. As for the study in general: Surgical resection was used to treat these primary liver carcinoma patients.

From roughly 0.5 ug total RNA, TCR beta cDNA was generated with a primer in the constant region. What produced the TCR beta libraries was three nested multiplex PCR rounds using slightly modified ARM-PCR. Each of the first two PCR rounds ran nine to ten cycles with TRBV1-TRBV30 forward and C-beta reverse primers. TCRdb itself ran the multiplex PCR reads through MiXCR, one entry per CDR3 protein. The sample shows about 350,000 distinct CDR3 sequences, about 65% of them seen only once. The blood RNA (from unsorted whole blood) was obtained, and germline DNA was also extracted. This CDR3 region has 17 residues. Germline V gene lookup returns CDR1 ENHRY and CDR2 SYGVKD. A word on this clonotype: One end of the junction fails to match germline, which may point to a read error.

The J gene is TRBJ2-7, the V gene TRBV10-3; 8 bases line up with TRBD1. The sample taken for sequencing was peripheral blood. The sequence came from a man aged 40-50 years with primary liver carcinoma and hepatitis B virus infection. CDR3 coding DNA: TGTACCATCAGTGAGTCTAGGAGACAGGGGAGCTCCTACGAGCAGTACTTC. It codes for CTISESRRQGSSYEQYF.